This is a list of T cell receptor beta chains from one sample in a study of Graves' ophthalmopathy and Graves' hyperthyroidism. TCRdb recomputed calls from the multiplex PCR reads with MiXCR, one row per CDR3 protein. The table includes about 590,000 distinct CDR3 sequences, about 35% detected once. Sequencing was performed on peripheral blood or thyroid tissue (not recorded which). These receptor sequences come from an adult man with Graves' hyperthyroidism. The CDR3 runs from the conserved cysteine through the conserved F or W.

V gene	J gene	CDR3 protein
TRBV7-9	TRBJ1-2	CASSAQGLGYTF
TRBV7-9	TRBJ2-2	CASSTDRGHPGELFF
TRBV3-1	TRBJ1-1	CASSQGPEALF
TRBV7-6	TRBJ2-5	CASSLEVGVQETQYF
TRBV2	TRBJ1-4	CASKGDTNEKLFF
TRBV6-5	TRBJ2-1	CASRTGLARDEQFF
TRBV29-1	TRBJ2-7	CSVEIGTLSGLYEQYF
TRBV28	TRBJ2-7	CASSSRGGAQSYEQYF
TRBV7-9	TRBJ2-7	CASSLAKGSSYEQYF
TRBV10-3	TRBJ1-5	CAISDSGQGGIGNQPQHF
TRBV30	TRBJ1-6	CASKRQGSQLNSPLHF
TRBV19	TRBJ1-2	CASIGQGLVYTF
TRBV7-3	TRBJ2-2	CASSLRQLSTQNTGELFF
TRBV5-6	TRBJ1-2	CASSPGQGFNYGYTF
TRBV25-1	TRBJ1-2	CASSFQGLVGYTF
TRBV7-9	TRBJ2-2	CASSPTIGQGGTGELFF
TRBV25-1	TRBJ2-7	CASRIDREQYF
TRBV6-5	TRBJ2-6	CASSYRPSGANVLTF
TRBV5-6	TRBJ2-7	CASSPGLSNEQYF
TRBV5-4	TRBJ1-1	CASSLTDTEAFF
TRBV5-1	TRBJ1-3	CASSLGGTSGNTIYF
TRBV19	TRBJ2-7	CASSIAGLAEPYEQYF
TRBV12-3/TRBV12-4	TRBJ2-5	CASIARQGAETQYF
TRBV15	TRBJ1-5	CATSRKGDQPQHF
TRBV11-2	TRBJ2-7	CASSLGTGVFYEQYF
TRBV7-2	TRBJ2-5	CASSFWVTELNQETQYF
TRBV12-3/TRBV12-4	TRBJ2-2	CASIQNTRELFF
TRBV29-1	TRBJ2-7	CGVMTAHEYEQYF
TRBV5-1	TRBJ2-7	CASSPDRAVSYEQYF
TRBV12-3/TRBV12-4	TRBJ2-7	CASSPMDRTHEQYF
TRBV11-3	TRBJ2-5	CASSLDGGPQYF
TRBV6-1	TRBJ2-5	CASSEPDSQETQYF
TRBV9	TRBJ1-1	CASSPDRGQGGTEAFF
TRBV7-9	TRBJ2-5	CASSLAVGAQYF
TRBV20-1	TRBJ1-5	CSAPLSYRVGAGQPQHF
TRBV20-1	TRBJ2-3	CSARDIGTSRDTQYF
TRBV5-1	TRBJ1-1	CASSLGQKSAAFF
TRBV20-1	TRBJ1-1	CSARDLQTADWTGDRDTEAFF
TRBV9	TRBJ2-5	CASFERETQYF
TRBV12-5	TRBJ1-2	CASSLWAECNYGYTF
TRBV11-3	TRBJ1-1	CASSLLQGGNTEAFF
TRBV2	TRBJ2-7	CASSQGLAASNEQYF
TRBV5-1	TRBJ2-2	CASSLEPGAGTGELFF
TRBV25-1	TRBJ1-1	CASSRLNTEAFF
TRBV29-1	TRBJ1-2	CSVAGGTNYGYTF
TRBV28	.	CASSPQWGAYEQYF
TRBV12-5	TRBJ2-5	CASRQALQETQYF
TRBV27	TRBJ2-7	CASRSGGGSYEQYF
TRBV7-2	TRBJ1-2	CASSLGTATSNYGYTF
TRBV7-9	TRBJ2-2	CAWHLTGAAGELFF
TRBV5-8	TRBJ1-4	CASSLGGPRTNEKLFF
TRBV7-9	TRBJ1-1	CARASDTTNTEAFF
TRBV12-3/TRBV12-4	TRBJ1-3	CASSELGQGSGNTIYF
TRBV2	TRBJ1-1	CASSRDRGTTTEALF
TRBV7-4	TRBJ1-4	CASIPSGANEKLFF